The sample holds one count of the clone carrying this T cell receptor beta chain. Other DNA sequences in this sample translate to the same CDR3. This sample is part of a study of technical replicates of blood from several donors. Some clones are missing from TCRdb's copy, which holds only in-frame ones; the method was immunoSEQ multiplex PCR. The table has 65,000 to 90,000 clones, roughly 91% seen once. The specimen was T cells isolated from PBMCs. The TCR comes from a human donor in good health.

The CDR3 here is CASSIRDSYEQYF. CDR3 nucleotide sequence: TGTGCCAGTAGTATCCGGGACAGCTACGAGCAGTACTTC. This chain joins TRBV19 and TRBJ2-7; 7 bases align to TRBD1. Germline V gives CDR1 LNHDA, CDR2 SQIVND (reference sequence). This CDR3 is built from 13 residues. Trimming removed 3 bases from V and 3 bases from J; junction bases left unmatched: 2.